This T cell receptor (beta chain) was identified in a study of blood T cell repertoires in COVID-19. The CDR3 totals 13 residues. Deletions cut 0 bases from V and 4 bases from J, with 7 bases between. The germline V gene has CDR1 SGHRS and CDR2 YFSETQ. Produced via immunoSEQ multiplex PCR; TCRdb's table is partial and in-frame only. The sample includes 70,000 to 85,000 clones, about 88% of them seen just once. Source material: peripheral blood. The sequence was collected from a man between 65 and 85 years old with active or convalescent COVID-19. The V call is TRBV5-1, the J call TRBJ2-5; the D gene is possibly TRBD2 (5 bases). DNA of the CDR3: TGCGCCAGCAGCTTGGAAGGGAGAGAGACCCAGTACTTC. Residues: CASSLEGRETQYF.